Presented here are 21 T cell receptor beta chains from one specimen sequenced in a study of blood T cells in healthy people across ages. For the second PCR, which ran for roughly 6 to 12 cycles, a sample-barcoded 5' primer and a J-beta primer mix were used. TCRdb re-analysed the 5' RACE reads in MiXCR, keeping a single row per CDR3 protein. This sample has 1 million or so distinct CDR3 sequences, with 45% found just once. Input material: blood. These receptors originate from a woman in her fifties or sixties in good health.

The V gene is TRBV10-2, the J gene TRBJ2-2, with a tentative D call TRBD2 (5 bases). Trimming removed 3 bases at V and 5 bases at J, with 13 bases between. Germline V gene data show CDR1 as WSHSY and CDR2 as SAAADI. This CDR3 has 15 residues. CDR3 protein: CASSDWLRGTGELFF. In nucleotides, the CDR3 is TGCGCCAGCAGTGACTGGCTAAGAGGGACCGGGGAGCTGTTTTTT.

The CDR3 region is CASSPPGGTEAFF. For the CDR3, the DNA is TGTGCCAGCAGTCCCCCTGGTGGCACTGAAGCTTTCTTT. This chain uses TRBV6-1 with TRBJ1-1; D remains unclear. Trimming removed 5 bases at V and 4 bases at J, with 11 bases between. The length of the CDR3 is 13 residues. Germline lookup yields CDR1 MNHNS and CDR2 SASEGT.

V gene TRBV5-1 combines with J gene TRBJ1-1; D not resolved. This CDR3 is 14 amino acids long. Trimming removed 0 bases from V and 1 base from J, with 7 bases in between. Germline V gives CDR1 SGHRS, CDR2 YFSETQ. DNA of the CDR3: TGCGCCAGCAGCTTGGAGGAGAGGAACACTGAAGCTTTCTTT. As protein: CASSLEERNTEAFF.

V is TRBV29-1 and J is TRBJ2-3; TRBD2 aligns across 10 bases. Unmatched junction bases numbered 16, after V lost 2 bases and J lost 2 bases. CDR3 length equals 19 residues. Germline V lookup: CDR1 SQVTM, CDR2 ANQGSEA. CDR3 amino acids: CSVESQRGLAGVPTDTQYF. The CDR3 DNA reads TGCAGCGTTGAAAGCCAACGAGGCCTAGCGGGAGTCCCCACAGATACGCAGTATTTT.

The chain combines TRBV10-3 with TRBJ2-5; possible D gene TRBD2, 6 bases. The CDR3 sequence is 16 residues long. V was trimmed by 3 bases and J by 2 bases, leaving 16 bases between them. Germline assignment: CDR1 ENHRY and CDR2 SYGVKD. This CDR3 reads CAISETSWAGQETQYF. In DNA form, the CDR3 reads TGTGCCATCAGTGAAACGTCGTGGGCGGGACAAGAGACCCAGTACTTC.

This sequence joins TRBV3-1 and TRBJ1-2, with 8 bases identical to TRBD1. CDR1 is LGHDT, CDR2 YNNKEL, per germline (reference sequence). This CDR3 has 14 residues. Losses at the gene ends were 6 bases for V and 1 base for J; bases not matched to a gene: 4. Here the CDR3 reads CASSRQGNNYGYTF. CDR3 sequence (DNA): TGTGCCAGCAGTAGACAGGGGAATAACTATGGCTACACCTTC.

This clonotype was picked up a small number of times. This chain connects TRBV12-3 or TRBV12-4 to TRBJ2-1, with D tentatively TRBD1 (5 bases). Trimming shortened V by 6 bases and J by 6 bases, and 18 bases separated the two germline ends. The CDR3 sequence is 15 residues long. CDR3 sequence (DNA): TGTGCCAGCAGCCGCCGCCATCTGGGGCCCAATGAGCAGTTCTTC. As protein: CASSRRHLGPNEQFF.

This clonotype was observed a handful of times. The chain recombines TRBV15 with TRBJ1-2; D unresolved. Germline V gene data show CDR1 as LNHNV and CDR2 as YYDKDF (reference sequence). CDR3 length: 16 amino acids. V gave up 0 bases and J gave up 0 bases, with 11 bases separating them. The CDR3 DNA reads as TGTGCCACCAGCAGAGATATAGGGCAGACTAACTATGGCTACACCTTC. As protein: CATSRDIGQTNYGYTF.

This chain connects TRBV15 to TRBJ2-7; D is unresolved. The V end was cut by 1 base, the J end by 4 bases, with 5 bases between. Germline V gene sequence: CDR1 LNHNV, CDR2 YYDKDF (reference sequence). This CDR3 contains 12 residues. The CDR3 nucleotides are TGTGCCACCAGCAGAGCCGAATACGAGCAGTACTTC. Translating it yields CATSRAEYEQYF.

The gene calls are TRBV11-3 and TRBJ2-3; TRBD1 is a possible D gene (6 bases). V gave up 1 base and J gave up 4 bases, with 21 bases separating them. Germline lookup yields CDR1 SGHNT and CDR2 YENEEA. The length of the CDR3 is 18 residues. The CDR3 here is CASSLGVGAPTVPDTQYF. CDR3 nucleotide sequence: TGTGCCAGCAGCTTAGGGGTGGGGGCCCCGACCGTCCCAGATACGCAGTATTTT. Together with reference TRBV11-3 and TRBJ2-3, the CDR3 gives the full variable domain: EAGVVQSPRYKIIEKKQPVAFWCNPISGHNTLYWYLQNLGQGPELLIRYENEEAVDDSQLPKDRFSAERLKGVDSTLKIQPAELGDSAVYLCASSLGVGAPTVPDTQYFGPGTRLTVL.

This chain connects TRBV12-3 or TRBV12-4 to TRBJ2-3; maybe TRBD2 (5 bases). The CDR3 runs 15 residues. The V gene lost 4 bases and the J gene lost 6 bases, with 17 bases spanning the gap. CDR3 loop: CASSSLRSGGDTQYF. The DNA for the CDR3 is TGTGCCAGCAGTTCCCTAAGATCGGGCGGGGATACGCAGTATTTT.

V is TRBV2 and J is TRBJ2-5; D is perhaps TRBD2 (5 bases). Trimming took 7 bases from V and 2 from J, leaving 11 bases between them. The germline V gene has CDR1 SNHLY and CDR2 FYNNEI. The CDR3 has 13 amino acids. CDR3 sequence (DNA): TGTGCCAGCAATGAGGGAAGGCAAGAGACCCAGTACTTC. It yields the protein CASNEGRQETQYF.

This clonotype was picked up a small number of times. The chain's CDR3 is CASKREGAPRETQYF. Written as DNA, the CDR3 is TGTGCCAGCAAGAGGGAGGGGGCGCCAAGGGAGACCCAGTACTTC. V gene TRBV12-3 or TRBV12-4 combines with J gene TRBJ2-5; D tentatively reads TRBD1 or TRBD2 (7 bases each). Deletions cut 7 bases from V and 5 bases from J, with 20 bases between. The CDR3 length is 15 residues.

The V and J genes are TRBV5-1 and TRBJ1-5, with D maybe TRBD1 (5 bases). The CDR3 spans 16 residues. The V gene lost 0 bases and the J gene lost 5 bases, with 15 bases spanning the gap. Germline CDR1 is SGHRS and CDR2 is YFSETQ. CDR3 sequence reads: CASSLGAQGSDQPQHF. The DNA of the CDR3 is TGCGCCAGCAGCTTGGGAGCCCAGGGATCTGATCAGCCCCAGCATTTT.

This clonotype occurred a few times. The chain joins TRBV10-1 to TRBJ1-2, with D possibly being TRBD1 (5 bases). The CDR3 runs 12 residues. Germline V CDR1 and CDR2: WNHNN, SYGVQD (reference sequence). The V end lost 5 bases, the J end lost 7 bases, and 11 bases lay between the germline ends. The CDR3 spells CASSRGSSGYTF. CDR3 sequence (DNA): TGCGCCAGCAGTCGGGGGTCAAGTGGCTACACCTTC.

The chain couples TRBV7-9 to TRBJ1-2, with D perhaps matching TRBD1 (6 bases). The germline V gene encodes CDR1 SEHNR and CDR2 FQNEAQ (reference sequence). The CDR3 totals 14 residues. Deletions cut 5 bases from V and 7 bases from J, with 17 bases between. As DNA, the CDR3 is TGTGCCAGCAGCCTCACTGGGGGGCGCGGTGGCTACACCTTC. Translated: CASSLTGGRGGYTF.

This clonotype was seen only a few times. DNA of the CDR3: TGTGCCAGCAGCGCCTACTTAGCGGGAGTAATTACAGCTCTTGGGGCCAACGTCCTGACTTTC. This translates into CASSAYLAGVITALGANVLTF. The chain uses TRBV9 and TRBJ2-6; 9 bases line up with TRBD2. Germline-derived CDR1 and CDR2 are SGDLS and YYNGEE. Trimming at V came to 3 bases and at J to 3 bases, leaving 19 bases not matched to a gene. CDR3 length: 21 residues. Variable domain in full (rest from reference TRBV9 and TRBJ2-6): DSGVTQTPKHLITATGQRVTLRCSPRSGDLSVYWYQQSLDQGLQFLIQYYNGEERAKGNILERFSAQQFPDLHSELNLSSLELGDSALYFCASSAYLAGVITALGANVLTFGAGSRLTVL.

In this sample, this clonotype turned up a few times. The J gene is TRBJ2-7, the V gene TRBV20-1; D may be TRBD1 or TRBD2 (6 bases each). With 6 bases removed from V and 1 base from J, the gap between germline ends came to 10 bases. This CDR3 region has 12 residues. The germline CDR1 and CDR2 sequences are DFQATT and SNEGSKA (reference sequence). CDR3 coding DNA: TGCAGTGCGCGGGACATATCCTACGAGCAGTACTTC. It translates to CSARDISYEQYF.

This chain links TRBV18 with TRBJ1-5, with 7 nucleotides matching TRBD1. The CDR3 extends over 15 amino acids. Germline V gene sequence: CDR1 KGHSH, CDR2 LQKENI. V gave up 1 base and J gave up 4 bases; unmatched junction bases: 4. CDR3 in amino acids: CASSPQGQLNQPQHF. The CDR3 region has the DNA TGTGCCAGCTCACCACAGGGACAGCTGAATCAGCCCCAGCATTTT.

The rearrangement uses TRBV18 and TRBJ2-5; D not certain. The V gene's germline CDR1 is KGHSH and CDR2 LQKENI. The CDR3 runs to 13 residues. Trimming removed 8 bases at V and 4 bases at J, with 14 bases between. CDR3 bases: TGTGCCAGCGCCTTCGCCAATCGAGAGACCCAGTACTTC. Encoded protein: CASAFANRETQYF.

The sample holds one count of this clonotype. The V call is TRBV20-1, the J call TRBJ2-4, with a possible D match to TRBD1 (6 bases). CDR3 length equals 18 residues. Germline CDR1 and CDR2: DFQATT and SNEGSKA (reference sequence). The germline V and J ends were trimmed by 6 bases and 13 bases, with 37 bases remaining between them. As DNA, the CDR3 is TGCAGTGCGGGCGGCCTACGGGACACCAACGAAGGTTACTACAAGCAGTACTTC. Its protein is CSAGGLRDTNEGYYKQYF.